The 28 T cell receptor beta chains presented below share a single source sample, sequenced in a study of T cell changes during pregnancy in multiple sclerosis. The data were produced by immunoSEQ multiplex PCR, yet TCRdb's version contains in-frame clones alone and is incomplete. The sample has tens of thousands of clones, 91% seen once. The input for sequencing was peripheral blood, taken in the third trimester of pregnancy. The receptor source for this set is a female donor in good health, enrolled as a control in a pregnancy study.

V is TRBV6-1 and J is TRBJ1-2; D unclear. The CDR3 totals 11 residues. V was clipped by 5 bases and J by 4 bases, with 5 bases between them. Germline-derived CDR1 and CDR2 are MNHNS and SASEGT. CDR3 nucleotide sequence: TGTGCCAGCAGTAACAGCTATGGCTACACCTTC. The encoded protein is CASSNSYGYTF.

The J gene is TRBJ2-7, the V gene TRBV4-3; 10 bases align to TRBD1. The ends lost 1 base at V and 3 bases at J; junction bases unmatched: 9. The CDR3 has 17 residues. Germline assignment: CDR1 LGHNA and CDR2 YSLEER. The chain's CDR3 is CASSQVWRDRGLYEQYF. The CDR3, as DNA: TGCGCCAGCAGCCAAGTGTGGAGGGACAGGGGCCTCTACGAGCAGTACTTC.

This clone was observed a few times. The J gene is TRBJ2-1, the V gene TRBV2, with D possibly being TRBD1 (6 bases). Trimming shortened V by 5 bases and J by 6 bases, and 17 bases separated the two germline ends. Germline CDR1 SNHLY, CDR2 FYNNEI. This CDR3 is 15 amino acids long. The chain's CDR3 is CASSQNRAPGNEQFF. The CDR3 DNA sequence: TGTGCCAGCAGTCAGAACAGGGCGCCTGGCAATGAGCAGTTCTTC. The whole variable domain, remainder taken from reference TRBV2 and TRBJ2-1, is EPEVTQTPSHQVTQMGQEVILRCVPISNHLYFYWYRQILGQKVEFLVSFYNNEISEKSEIFDDQFSVERPDGSNFTLKIRSTKLEDSAMYFCASSQNRAPGNEQFFGPGTRLTVL.

This chain joins TRBV7-7 and TRBJ2-5, with a possible D match to TRBD1 (6 bases). This CDR3 region has 15 residues. V lost 3 bases to trimming and J lost 3 bases, with 14 bases between them. The germline gives CDR1 SSHAT, CDR2 FNYEAQ (reference sequence). The CDR3 region is CASSFRPTGKETQYF. CDR3 DNA: TGTGCCAGCAGCTTCCGACCCACAGGGAAAGAGACCCAGTACTTC. The full variable domain, its missing parts supplied by reference TRBV7-7 and TRBJ2-5, is GAGVSQSPRYKVTKRGQDVTLRCDPISSHATLYWYQQALGQGPEFLTYFNYEAQPDKSGLPSDRFSAERPEGSISTLTIQRTEQRDSAMYRCASSFRPTGKETQYFGPGTRLLVL.

This chain links TRBV10-3 with TRBJ2-7; D uncertain. CDR3 length: 15 amino acids. Germline V gene lookup returns CDR1 ENHRY and CDR2 SYGVKD. Trimming shortened V by 4 bases and J by 1 base, and 14 bases separated the two germline ends. Here the CDR3 DNA reads TGTGCCATCAGTGGTGAAGGCGGCGATTCCTACGAGCAGTACTTC. As protein: CAISGEGGDSYEQYF.

The chain recombines TRBV19 with TRBJ2-7; 8 nucleotides agree with TRBD2. The germline V gene encodes CDR1 LNHDA and CDR2 SQIVND (reference sequence). This CDR3 has 13 amino acids. V was pared by 6 bases and J by 2 bases, with 3 bases of the junction left unmatched. CDR3: CASSRTSTYEQYF. In nucleotides, the CDR3 is TGTGCCAGTAGCCGGACTAGCACCTACGAGCAGTACTTC.

V usage is TRBV7-2 and J usage is TRBJ1-6, with no clear D. The V and J ends lost 5 bases and 0 bases respectively, with 11 bases between them. The CDR3 length is 16 residues. The germline gives CDR1 SGHTA, CDR2 FQGNSA. The CDR3 here is CASSPVDLSYNSPLHF. DNA of the CDR3: TGTGCCAGCAGCCCGGTAGATCTCTCCTATAATTCACCCCTCCACTTT.

The V call is TRBV7-9, the J call TRBJ1-5; D may be TRBD1 (5 bases). Germline V gene sequence: CDR1 SEHNR, CDR2 FQNEAQ (reference sequence). The CDR3 is 14 amino acids. V lost 3 bases and J lost 9, with 15 bases in between. CDR3 bases: TGTGCCAGCAGCTTGGCGGGACCGAGGGCGCCCCAGCATTTT. Translated, it gives CASSLAGPRAPQHF.

The J gene is TRBJ1-1, the V gene TRBV5-4, with 7 positions matching TRBD1. Per germline, CDR1 SGHNT and CDR2 YYREEE (reference sequence). Trimming removed 3 bases from V and 3 bases from J; junction bases left unmatched: 2. The CDR3 is 13 amino acids. CDR3 in DNA: TGTGCCAGCAGCTACGACAGGGACACTGAAGCTTTCTTT. Translation: CASSYDRDTEAFF. Together with reference TRBV5-4 and TRBJ1-1, the CDR3 gives the full variable domain: ETGVTQSPTHLIKTRGQQVTLRCSSQSGHNTVSWYQQALGQGPQFIFQYYREEENGRGNFPPRFSGLQFPNYSSELNVNALELDDSALYLCASSYDRDTEAFFGQGTRLTVV.

The V and J genes are TRBV19 and TRBJ2-7; 7 bases align to TRBD2. The CDR3 consists of 13 residues. The V gene end was trimmed by 9 bases and the J gene end by 2 bases; junction bases not matched to a gene: 7. Germline V gives CDR1 LNHDA, CDR2 SQIVND (reference sequence). In DNA form, the CDR3 reads TGTGCCAGCAACGGGGGGAATGCCTACGAGCAGTACTTC. It codes for CASNGGNAYEQYF. The variable domain in full, with the rest retrieved from reference TRBV19 and TRBJ2-7, is DGGITQSPKYLFRKEGQNVTLSCEQNLNHDAMYWYRQDPGQGLRLIYYSQIVNDFQKGDIAEGYSVSREKKESFPLTVTSAQKNPTAFYLCASNGGNAYEQYFGPGTRLTVT.

J is TRBJ1-3 and V is TRBV29-1; the match to TRBD1 covers 9 bases. After removal of 6 bases from V and 0 bases from J, the junction contained 24 bases not matched to a gene. The length of the CDR3 is 21 residues. The V gene's germline CDR1 is SQVTM and CDR2 ANQGSEA. CDR3 loop: CSVVPQSSGQGRFDSGNTIYF. The CDR3 DNA reads as TGCAGCGTCGTCCCCCAGAGCTCGGGACAGGGCCGATTTGACTCTGGAAACACCATATATTTT.

The genes are TRBV5-6 and TRBJ2-7; TRBD1 might be the D (6 bases). Trimming pared 0 bases from V and 0 bases from J, leaving 13 bases between. The germline CDR1 and CDR2 sequences are SGHDT and YYEEEE. This CDR3 is built from 16 residues. CDR3 in amino acids: CASSLAPGHLSYEQYF. As DNA, the CDR3 is TGTGCCAGCAGCTTGGCCCCGGGACACCTCTCCTACGAGCAGTACTTC.

The chain uses TRBV7-9 and TRBJ1-1; TRBD1 aligns across 7 bases. This CDR3 is built from 14 residues. V shed 5 bases and J 3 bases; nucleotides not matched to a gene: 6. CDR1 and CDR2 from the germline V gene are SEHNR and FQNEAQ (reference sequence). CDR3: CASSPWTGDTEAFF. CDR3 in DNA: TGTGCCAGCAGCCCCTGGACAGGCGACACTGAAGCTTTCTTT.

The chain is built from TRBV18 and TRBJ2-5, with D unresolved. Germline loops: CDR1 KGHSH, CDR2 LQKENI. This CDR3 is 13 amino acids long. The V gene lost 3 bases and the J gene lost 5 bases, with 10 bases spanning the gap. CDR3 in DNA: TGTGCCAGCTCACCGAATTCGAGGGAGACCCAGTACTTC. Protein: CASSPNSRETQYF.

The V call is TRBV6-1, the J call TRBJ1-3; maybe TRBD1 (5 bases). Per germline, CDR1 MNHNS and CDR2 SASEGT. This CDR3 contains 14 residues. The V and J ends lost 5 bases and 2 bases respectively, with 10 bases between them. CDR3 amino acids: CASSPAGAGNTIYF. The CDR3 DNA sequence: TGTGCCAGCAGTCCCGCGGGGGCTGGAAACACCATATATTTT.

The CDR3 loop is CASSLSGTAQYF. The CDR3 DNA sequence: TGTGCCAGCAGCTTGTCCGGGACAGCCCAGTATTTT. This chain uses TRBV11-3 with TRBJ2-3; TRBD1 matches 7 bases. Trimming took 3 bases from V and 12 from J; bases not matched to a gene: 6. CDR1 is SGHNT and CDR2 is YENEEA in the germline V gene. The CDR3 sequence is 12 residues long. Using reference TRBV11-3 and TRBJ2-3 for the parts outside the CDR3, the full variable domain is EAGVVQSPRYKIIEKKQPVAFWCNPISGHNTLYWYLQNLGQGPELLIRYENEEAVDDSQLPKDRFSAERLKGVDSTLKIQPAELGDSAVYLCASSLSGTAQYFGPGTRLTVL.

Here the CDR3 reads CASSSAPTAYNEQFF. The CDR3, as DNA: TGTGCCAGCAGCTCCGCCCCCACAGCCTACAATGAGCAGTTCTTC. The chain has TRBV7-7 and TRBJ2-1; D gene ambiguous. Germline V lookup: CDR1 SSHAT, CDR2 FNYEAQ (reference sequence). The V and J ends lost 4 bases and 2 bases respectively, with 12 bases between them. This CDR3 comprises 15 residues.

The chain couples TRBV10-1 to TRBJ1-3; weak D call: TRBD1 (6 bases). CDR3 length equals 16 residues. Trimming took off 10 bases at V and 3 bases at J, with 22 bases between the two ends. CDR1 and CDR2 from the germline V gene are WNHNN and SYGVQD (reference sequence). As DNA, the CDR3 is TGCGCCACTTCGGCGGGGGCGGGAATGTATGGAAACACCATATATTTT. It codes for CATSAGAGMYGNTIYF.

The chain employs TRBV14 and TRBJ1-1; no definite D call. CDR1 is SGHDN and CDR2 is FVKESK in the germline V gene. V lost 1 base, J lost 2 bases, and 14 bases lay in between. The length of the CDR3 is 16 residues. The CDR3 DNA reads as TGTGCCAGCAGCCAAGTGAGGTTTCGAGCTAACACTGAAGCTTTCTTT. Its translation is CASSQVRFRANTEAFF.

The rearrangement joins TRBV7-2 to TRBJ1-2; D possibly corresponds to TRBD1 (6 bases). CDR1 is SGHTA and CDR2 is FQGNSA in the germline V gene. The CDR3 runs 13 residues. V was trimmed by 5 bases and J by 3 bases, leaving 10 bases between them. CDR3 protein: CASSPWTDYGYTF. In DNA form, the CDR3 reads TGTGCCAGCAGCCCCTGGACAGACTATGGCTACACCTTC. Looking up the rest from reference TRBV7-2 and TRBJ1-2 gives the full variable domain: GAGVSQSPSNKVTEKGKDVELRCDPISGHTALYWYRQSLGQGLEFLIYFQGNSAPDKSGLPSDRFSAERTGGSVSTLTIQRTQQEDSAVYLCASSPWTDYGYTFGSGTRLTVV.

V gene TRBV5-6 combines with J gene TRBJ1-1; D is ambiguous. This CDR3 contains 15 residues. CDR1 is SGHDT, CDR2 YYEEEE, per germline. With 0 bases removed from V and 6 bases from J, the gap between germline ends came to 15 bases. The DNA for the CDR3 is TGTGCCAGCAGCTTGGGATGGGGAGGTGGCGCTGAAGCTTTCTTT. Its translation: CASSLGWGGGAEAFF.

V gene TRBV2 combines with J gene TRBJ1-2; tentatively, D is TRBD1 (5 bases). The CDR3 consists of 15 residues. V was shortened by 3 bases and J by 1 base, with 12 bases between the two germline ends. CDR1 is SNHLY and CDR2 is FYNNEI in the germline V gene. CDR3 nucleotide sequence: TGTGCCAGCAGTGACAGGGCGAAGTATAACTATGGCTACACCTTC. This codes for CASSDRAKYNYGYTF.

The rearrangement links TRBV5-6 to TRBJ2-3, with TRBD1 matching over 7 bases. Germline V gene lookup returns CDR1 SGHDT and CDR2 YYEEEE. CDR3 length: 16 residues. After removal of 4 bases from V and 4 bases from J, the junction contained 12 bases not matched to a gene. CDR3 nucleotides: TGTGCCAGCAGCCCGGTAGGGGGCCCGATGCCAGATACGCAGTATTTT. Translated, it gives CASSPVGGPMPDTQYF.

This chain links TRBV5-6 with TRBJ2-7; TRBD2 matches at 13 bases. CDR1 is SGHDT and CDR2 is YYEEEE in the germline V gene. The CDR3 covers 16 residues. The V and J ends lost 3 bases and 3 bases, in that order; junction bases with no gene match: 6. The CDR3 DNA sequence: TGTGCCAGCAGCTGGGGGACTAGCGGGACAGTCTACGAGCAGTACTTC. This encodes CASSWGTSGTVYEQYF.

V is TRBV25-1 and J is TRBJ2-3, with D tentatively TRBD1 (6 bases). CDR3 length equals 15 residues. Germline V lookup: CDR1 MGHDK, CDR2 SYGVNS. The V end lost 3 bases, the J end lost 0 bases, and 10 bases lay between the germline ends. The CDR3 here is CASSDGQPSTDTQYF. In nucleotides, the CDR3 is TGTGCCAGCAGTGACGGACAGCCTAGCACAGATACGCAGTATTTT.

The V gene is TRBV19, the J gene TRBJ1-5, with TRBD1 matching 7 bases. Germline V CDR1 and CDR2: LNHDA, SQIVND (reference sequence). The CDR3 runs to 15 residues. J gave up 7 bases and V 6 bases, and 12 bases lay outside the gene matches. The CDR3 nucleotides are TGTGCCAGTAGGCTAGCAGGGGGGAGCTTGCAGCCCCAGCATTTT. This gives the protein CASRLAGGSLQPQHF.

The chain combines TRBV7-9 with TRBJ2-3; D gene ambiguous. Looked up from germline, CDR1 is SEHNR and CDR2 is FQNEAQ (reference sequence). Trimming pared 2 bases from V and 4 bases from J, leaving 7 bases between. The CDR3 totals 13 residues. CDR3 in amino acids: CASSLNRPDTQYF. In nucleotides, the CDR3 is TGTGCCAGCAGCTTAAACAGACCAGATACGCAGTATTTT. The full variable domain, its missing parts supplied by reference TRBV7-9 and TRBJ2-3, is DTGVSQNPRHKITKRGQNVTFRCDPISEHNRLYWYRQTLGQGPEFLTYFQNEAQLEKSRLLSDRFSAERPKGSFSTLEIQRTEQGDSAMYLCASSLNRPDTQYFGPGTRLTVL.

This chain uses TRBV19 with TRBJ2-2; 14 bases are a match to TRBD2. The CDR3 spans 18 residues. Germline V gene data show CDR1 as LNHDA and CDR2 as SQIVND (reference sequence). V trimming: 8 bases; J trimming: 3 bases; junction bases outside the gene matches: 11. CDR3 bases: TGTGCCAGTTCCACCGGGACTAGCGGGAGACCTTACACCGGGGAGCTGTTTTTT. It yields the protein CASSTGTSGRPYTGELFF. Combining the CDR3 with reference TRBV19 and TRBJ2-2 gives the whole variable domain DGGITQSPKYLFRKEGQNVTLSCEQNLNHDAMYWYRQDPGQGLRLIYYSQIVNDFQKGDIAEGYSVSREKKESFPLTVTSAQKNPTAFYLCASSTGTSGRPYTGELFFGEGSRLTVL.